This passage covers 12 T cell receptor beta chains from one sample sequenced in a study of identical twins. Using its own MiXCR run on the 5' RACE reads, TCRdb lists one record per CDR3 protein. The data show 500,000 to 550,000 distinct CDR3 sequences, with around 22% seen just once and approximately 0.5% held by the top ten. The same specimen was also included in a second study, on yellow fever vaccine responses in identical twins.

Sequenced sample: CD4+ T cells sorted from blood. Every receptor here comes from a woman between 18 and 29 years old in good health.

This clonotype showed up just a few times. The chain joins TRBV3-1 to TRBJ2-3; D is undetermined. V lost 0 bases and J 0 bases, leaving 16 bases between the germline ends. The CDR3 runs 18 residues. Germline V CDR1 and CDR2: LGHDT, YNNKEL (reference sequence). The CDR3 spells CASSQDRLGPTSTDTQYF. The CDR3 DNA reads TGTGCCAGCAGCCAAGATCGGTTGGGCCCGACTAGCACAGATACGCAGTATTTT.

This clonotype was detected a few times. The chain links TRBV20-1 to TRBJ2-2; D gene unclear. CDR1 and CDR2 from the germline V gene are DFQATT and SNEGSKA (reference sequence). Trimming left V 1 base short and J 6 bases short, with 9 bases between. There are 13 residues in the CDR3. CDR3 protein: CSARVTAAGELFF. The CDR3 DNA reads TGCAGTGCTAGAGTTACGGCGGCCGGGGAGCTGTTTTTT.

This clonotype was detected many times. The chain is built from TRBV5-1 and TRBJ2-7; D unclear. Per germline, CDR1 SGHRS and CDR2 YFSETQ. V gave up 0 bases and J gave up 0 bases, with 7 bases separating them. The CDR3 is made up of 14 amino acids. The CDR3 DNA reads TGCGCCAGCAGCTTGGACTCCTCCTCCTACGAGCAGTACTTC. Amino acid sequence: CASSLDSSSYEQYF.

The chain couples TRBV5-1 to TRBJ2-3; 12 bases match TRBD2. There are 16 residues in the CDR3. Germline V lookup: CDR1 SGHRS, CDR2 YFSETQ. V gave up 3 bases and J gave up 6 bases; unmatched junction bases: 8. The CDR3 region has the DNA TGCGCCAGCAGCTCACTAGCGGGGGGACCCGCGGATACGCAGTATTTT. Residues: CASSSLAGGPADTQYF.

This clonotype was seen a handful of times. The chain combines TRBV12-3 or TRBV12-4 with TRBJ2-5; D is undetermined. V was pared by 3 bases and J by 4 bases, with 12 bases between. This CDR3 has 14 amino acids. The DNA of the CDR3 is TGTGCCAGCAGTTTTGAGGCCAGCCGAGAGACCCAGTACTTC. Its translation is CASSFEASRETQYF.

This clonotype was found a few times. The chain employs TRBV11-2 and TRBJ2-7, with TRBD1 matching 9 bases. The CDR3 consists of 15 residues. With 5 bases clipped from V and 4 bases from J, the junction kept 9 bases outside the gene matches. Germline-derived CDR1 and CDR2 are SGHAT and FQNNGV. CDR3 amino acids: CASSPGRDRVYEQYF. The CDR3 bases are TGTGCCAGCAGCCCCGGCCGGGACAGGGTTTACGAGCAGTACTTC. The full variable domain, completed using reference TRBV11-2 and TRBJ2-7, is EAGVAQSPRYKIIEKRQSVAFWCNPISGHATLYWYQQILGQGPKLLIQFQNNGVVDDSQLPKDRFSAERLKGVDSTLKIQPAKLEDSAVYLCASSPGRDRVYEQYFGPGTRLTVT.

V gene TRBV19 combines with J gene TRBJ2-5, with 10 bases that match TRBD2. V gave up 1 base and J gave up 5 bases; unmatched junction bases: 7. In germline, CDR1 is LNHDA, CDR2 SQIVND (reference sequence). The CDR3 runs to 16 residues. This CDR3 reads CASSIGLAGEWETQYF. The CDR3 coding sequence is TGTGCCAGTAGTATAGGGCTAGCGGGAGAATGGGAGACCCAGTACTTC.

The rearrangement joins TRBV5-5 to TRBJ2-3; D might be TRBD1 (6 bases). Trimming took off 0 bases at V and 3 bases at J, with 14 bases between the two ends. The CDR3 runs to 16 residues. The germline CDR1 and CDR2 sequences are SGHKS and YYEKEE (reference sequence). CDR3 coding DNA: TGTGCCAGCAGCTTGGTCAGGTACAGGGAGACAGATACGCAGTATTTT. It encodes CASSLVRYRETDTQYF.

The rearrangement links TRBV24-1 to TRBJ2-1; the D gene is possibly TRBD2 (5 bases). The length of the CDR3 is 16 residues. With 3 bases removed from V and 6 bases from J, the gap between germline ends came to 17 bases. The germline gives CDR1 KGHDR, CDR2 SFDVKD. The CDR3 coding sequence is TGTGCCACCAGTGATCCCAGGCGGGTTTCGATCAATGAGCAGTTCTTC. This encodes CATSDPRRVSINEQFF.

The chain recombines TRBV6-1 with TRBJ2-7; 9 nucleotides match TRBD1. The CDR3 extends over 16 amino acids. The V gene end was trimmed by 6 bases and the J gene end by 3 bases; junction bases not matched to a gene: 12. Per germline, CDR1 MNHNS and CDR2 SASEGT. Written as DNA, the CDR3 is TGTGCCAGCAGGCACCGGTGGACAGGGGATAGCTACGAGCAGTACGTC. This gives the protein CASRHRWTGDSYEQYV.

This clonotype was seen a few times. V and J are TRBV20-1 and TRBJ1-5; 9 bases are a match to TRBD1. The CDR3 sequence is 14 residues long. V shed 6 bases and J 4 bases; nucleotides not matched to a gene: 7. Germline CDR1 reads DFQATT; CDR2 reads SNEGSKA (reference sequence). CDR3 protein: CSAPDRGSNQPQHF. The CDR3 nucleotides are TGCAGTGCCCCGGACAGGGGATCAAATCAGCCCCAGCATTTT.

The chain uses TRBV2 and TRBJ2-2; TRBD1 aligns across 9 bases. Germline V CDR1 and CDR2: SNHLY, FYNNEI. Germline trimming cut 6 bases from V and 7 bases from J; bases unmatched to any gene: 9. The CDR3 covers 15 residues. The CDR3 DNA sequence: TGTGCCAGCAGGACGGGACAGGGTTTTATCGGGGAGCTGTTTTTT. As protein: CASRTGQGFIGELFF.